This TCR beta chain derives from a study of CD8 T cells in Susac syndrome. The CDR3 is made up of 15 amino acids. After removal of 5 bases from V and 3 bases from J, the junction contained 8 bases not matched to a gene. The V gene's germline CDR1 is SGHTA and CDR2 FQGNSA. Random hexamers served to reverse transcribe roughly 0.45 to 1 ug RNA. TCRdb ran MiXCR on the immunoSEQ multiplex PCR reads and lists one entry per CDR3 protein. The sample has roughly 150,000 distinct CDR3 sequences, 93% seen once. Sequencing of TCR beta was performed on blood CD8+ T cells and on blood CD4+ T cells. This sequence originates from a human donor in good health. The sequenced sample was CD4+ T cells from PBMCs. The V and J genes are TRBV7-2 and TRBJ2-3, with 7 positions matching TRBD2. CDR3 bases: TGTGCCAGCAGCCGCAGCGGGGACCGGACAGATACGCAGTATTTT. It is translated as CASSRSGDRTDTQYF.